What follows are 22 T cell receptor beta chains derived from one specimen sequenced in a study of cytomegalovirus exposure and HLA in healthy donors. In the PCR, 60 Vbeta and 13 Jbeta primers were used. Clones were sequenced by immunoSEQ multiplex PCR, and TCRdb holds only the in-frame ones, with some missing. The sample shows about 170,000 clones, over 75% of them seen only once. Specimen: PBMCs. All receptors derive from a female donor in good health and CMV-seronegative.

The chain combines TRBV18 with TRBJ1-1; D possibly corresponds to TRBD1 (5 bases). This CDR3 has 15 residues. V was pared by 3 bases and J by 2 bases, with 13 bases between. Germline values: CDR1 KGHSH, CDR2 LQKENI. The CDR3, as DNA: TGTGCCAGCTCACCCCGGGGGGGGGTTAACACTGAAGCTTTCTTT. It specifies CASSPRGGVNTEAFF.

The chain uses TRBV27 and TRBJ1-6; D gene uncertain. Germline CDR1 MNHEY, CDR2 SMNVEV (reference sequence). The CDR3 sequence is 16 residues long. Trimming took off 6 bases at V and 0 bases at J, with 12 bases between the two ends. CDR3 bases: TGTGCCAGCAGCGGACGGGAAAGCTCCTATAATTCACCCCTCCACTTT. Amino acids: CASSGRESSYNSPLHF.

This chain uses TRBV4-3 with TRBJ2-1; 10 positions match TRBD2. Per the germline V gene, CDR1 is LGHNA and CDR2 is YSLEER. The ends lost 1 base at V and 6 bases at J; junction bases unmatched: 12. The length of the CDR3 is 18 residues. CDR3 region: CASSQVLSGGAESNEQFF. The DNA for the CDR3 is TGCGCCAGCAGCCAAGTCCTCAGCGGGGGGGCCGAGTCCAATGAGCAGTTCTTC.

The V gene is TRBV7-3, the J gene TRBJ1-2, with TRBD1 matching 9 bases. The CDR3 runs 14 residues. V shed 4 bases and J 7 bases; nucleotides not matched to a gene: 7. CDR1 SGHTA and CDR2 FQGTGA come from the germline V gene. As DNA, the CDR3 is TGTGCCAGCAGCTCCGACGGGACAGGGAGTGGCTACACCTTC. Translated, it gives CASSSDGTGSGYTF.

This clone was recorded once. The J gene is TRBJ2-2, the V gene TRBV4-3; D is ambiguous. There are 16 residues in the CDR3. The V end lost 4 bases, the J end lost 4 bases, and 16 bases lay between the germline ends. Germline CDR1 and CDR2: LGHNA and YSLEER. The CDR3 sequence is CASSLMRQHPTGELFF. The CDR3 DNA is TGCGCCAGCAGCCTCATGAGACAACACCCCACCGGGGAGCTGTTTTTT.

This chain uses TRBV11-2 with TRBJ1-5; no firm D call. This CDR3 is 13 amino acids long. Trimming stripped 0 bases from V and 9 bases from J, with 9 bases between. Germline assignment: CDR1 SGHAT and CDR2 FQNNGV. Written as DNA, the CDR3 is TGTGCCAGCAGCTTAGATTCTGGAGGGCCCCAGCATTTT. It is translated as CASSLDSGGPQHF.

The CDR3 region is CASSLSGSSYNEQFF. CDR3 sequence (DNA): TGTGCCAGCAGCTTATCCGGGAGCTCCTACAATGAGCAGTTCTTC. The chain couples TRBV11-2 to TRBJ2-1, with TRBD2 as a possible D gene (6 bases). The V gene's germline CDR1 is SGHAT and CDR2 FQNNGV. Between the trimmed V and J ends, which lost 2 bases and 0 bases, there was a span of 8 bases. The CDR3 consists of 15 residues.

The chain carries TRBV4-3 and TRBJ2-5; 7 bases map to TRBD2. The V gene end was trimmed by 1 base and the J gene end by 2 bases; junction bases not matched to a gene: 7. This CDR3 comprises 16 residues. CDR1 and CDR2 from the germline V gene are LGHNA and YSLEER. CDR3: CASSQVRWGGQETQYF. CDR3 bases: TGCGCCAGCAGCCAAGTCAGGTGGGGGGGTCAAGAGACCCAGTACTTC.

The count of this clone is one. The rearrangement links TRBV9 to TRBJ2-7, with D unclear. V was shortened by 0 bases and J by 0 bases, with 10 bases between the two germline ends. The germline V gene has CDR1 SGDLS and CDR2 YYNGEE. The CDR3 runs to 15 residues. The CDR3: CASSVAGGSSYEQYF. The CDR3 nucleotides read TGTGCCAGCAGCGTAGCTGGCGGAAGCTCCTACGAGCAGTACTTC.

V usage is TRBV19 and J usage is TRBJ2-7; 12 bases are shared with TRBD2. CDR1 is LNHDA and CDR2 is SQIVND in the germline V gene (reference sequence). The CDR3 is 15 amino acids. Trimming at V came to 3 bases and at J to 7 bases, leaving 7 bases not matched to a gene. CDR3 region: CASSISSGREEEQYF. The CDR3, as DNA: TGTGCCAGTAGTATTTCTAGCGGGAGGGAGGAAGAGCAGTACTTC.

V gene TRBV7-2 combines with J gene TRBJ2-2; 9 nucleotides match TRBD1. The V gene end was trimmed by 6 bases and the J gene end by 4 bases; junction bases not matched to a gene: 12. CDR1 and CDR2 from the germline V gene are SGHTA and FQGNSA. CDR3 size: 17 residues. Written as DNA, the CDR3 is TGTGCCAGCAGAACGAACAGGGGGCGAGGGAGCACCGGGGAGCTGTTTTTT. This gives the protein CASRTNRGRGSTGELFF.

This clone was seen a few times. The V call is TRBV19, the J call TRBJ2-3, with 10 bases identical to TRBD1. Germline CDR1 LNHDA, CDR2 SQIVND (reference sequence). CDR3 size: 18 residues. The ends lost 0 bases at V and 4 bases at J; junction bases unmatched: 10. CDR3 in amino acids: CASSIDLKGTGEADTQYF. The CDR3 nucleotides read TGTGCCAGTAGTATAGATCTAAAGGGGACAGGGGAGGCAGATACGCAGTATTTT.

The CDR3 here is CAWSDLASYEQYF. The CDR3, as DNA: TGTGCCTGGAGTGATCTAGCGAGTTACGAGCAGTACTTC. V usage is TRBV30 and J usage is TRBJ2-7; TRBD2 is a possible D gene (6 bases). Trimming pared 1 base from V and 4 bases from J, leaving 11 bases between. The germline CDR1 and CDR2 sequences are GTSNPN and SVGIG (reference sequence). CDR3 length equals 13 residues.

The chain uses TRBV29-1 and TRBJ2-7; no firm D call. The length of the CDR3 is 13 residues. The V gene's germline CDR1 is SQVTM and CDR2 ANQGSEA. The V gene lost 7 bases and the J gene lost 4 bases, with 17 bases spanning the gap. CDR3 loop: CSALNGISYEQYF. In DNA form, the CDR3 reads TGCAGCGCCCTGAACGGTATCTCGTACGAGCAGTACTTC.

The chain links TRBV4-1 to TRBJ2-2; 8 bases line up with TRBD2. Trimming removed 1 base from V and 4 bases from J; junction bases left unmatched: 8. CDR3 size: 17 residues. Germline CDR1 MGHRA, CDR2 YSYEKL. Here the CDR3 reads CASSQAGTRGTTGELFF. CDR3 nucleotides: TGCGCCAGCAGCCAAGCAGGGACTAGGGGGACCACCGGGGAGCTGTTTTTT.

V and J are TRBV29-1 and TRBJ1-1, with a tentative D call TRBD1 (5 bases). The germline V and J ends were trimmed by 3 bases and 4 bases, with 15 bases remaining between them. Germline lookup yields CDR1 SQVTM and CDR2 ANQGSEA. The CDR3 is made up of 14 amino acids. The CDR3 sequence is CSVDRDSHATEAFF. As DNA, the CDR3 is TGCAGCGTTGATCGGGACTCCCACGCCACTGAAGCTTTCTTT.

J is TRBJ1-2 and V is TRBV11-2; TRBD1 matches 8 bases. V lost 0 bases, J lost 6 bases, and 6 bases stayed unmatched. Germline CDR1 reads SGHAT; CDR2 reads FQNNGV. The CDR3 totals 15 residues. The CDR3 reads CASSLERLTGDGYTF. CDR3 bases: TGTGCCAGCAGCTTAGAGCGACTGACAGGGGATGGCTACACCTTC.

The V call is TRBV13, the J call TRBJ2-7, with 9 bases aligning to TRBD1. The CDR3 loop spans 16 amino acids. J was trimmed by 4 bases and V by 6 bases; bases with no gene match: 13. CDR1 is PRHDT, CDR2 FYEKMQ, per germline (reference sequence). The CDR3: CASSPKAGTGYYEQYF. The CDR3 coding sequence is TGTGCCAGCAGTCCTAAGGCCGGGACAGGGTATTACGAGCAGTACTTC. Supplemented by reference TRBV13 and TRBJ2-7, the full variable domain reads AAGVIQSPRHLIKEKRETATLKCYPIPRHDTVYWYQQGPGQDPQFLISFYEKMQSDKGSIPDRFSAQQFSDYHSELNMSSLELGDSALYFCASSPKAGTGYYEQYFGPGTRLTVT.

V and J are TRBV2 and TRBJ2-7; 9 nucleotides line up with TRBD1. The CDR3 covers 16 residues. Germline lookup yields CDR1 SNHLY and CDR2 FYNNEI. J was trimmed by 5 bases and V by 0 bases; bases with no gene match: 8. The chain's CDR3 is CASSEALGTGPHEQYF. CDR3 sequence (DNA): TGTGCCAGCAGTGAAGCGCTTGGGACAGGGCCCCACGAGCAGTACTTC.

Here the CDR3 DNA reads TGTGCCAGCTCCCCCCGACAGGGGGTGCAGAGCAATCAGCCCCAGCATTTT. Translated: CASSPRQGVQSNQPQHF. The chain carries TRBV2 and TRBJ1-5; 9 nucleotides line up with TRBD1. The V segment lost 8 bases and the J segment 1 base; nucleotides outside the gene matches: 12. Germline CDR1 is SNHLY and CDR2 is FYNNEI. The CDR3 length is 17 residues.

V gene TRBV4-3 combines with J gene TRBJ2-3, with D unresolved. This CDR3 comprises 13 residues. Between the trimmed V and J ends, which lost 0 bases and 6 bases, there was a span of 7 bases. Germline assignment: CDR1 LGHNA and CDR2 YSLEER. CDR3 in amino acids: CASSQDIEDTQYF. The CDR3 DNA reads as TGCGCCAGCAGCCAAGATATCGAGGATACGCAGTATTTT.

The rearrangement uses TRBV2 and TRBJ2-7, with 9 bases aligning to TRBD2. The CDR3 runs to 14 residues. Trimming removed 7 bases from V and 3 bases from J; junction bases left unmatched: 7. The germline V gene encodes CDR1 SNHLY and CDR2 FYNNEI. CDR3 coding DNA: TGTGCCAGCACCAAGGGTAGCGGGAGCTACGAGCAGTACTTC. It yields the protein CASTKGSGSYEQYF.